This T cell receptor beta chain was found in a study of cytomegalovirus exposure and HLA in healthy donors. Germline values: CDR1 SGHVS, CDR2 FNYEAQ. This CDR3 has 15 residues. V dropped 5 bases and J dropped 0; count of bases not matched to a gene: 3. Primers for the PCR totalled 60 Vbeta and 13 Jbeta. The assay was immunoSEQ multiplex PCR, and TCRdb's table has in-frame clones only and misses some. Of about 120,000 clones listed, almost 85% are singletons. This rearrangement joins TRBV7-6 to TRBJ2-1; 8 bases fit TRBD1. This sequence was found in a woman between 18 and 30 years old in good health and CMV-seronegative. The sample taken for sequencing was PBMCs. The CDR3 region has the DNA TGTGCCAGCAGCAGGACAGGGAACTCCTACAATGAGCAGTTCTTC. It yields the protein CASSRTGNSYNEQFF. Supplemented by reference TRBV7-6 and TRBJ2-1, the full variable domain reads GAGVSQSPRYKVTKRGQDVALRCDPISGHVSLYWYRQALGQGPEFLTYFNYEAQQDKSGLPNDRFSAERPEGSISTLTIQRTEQRDSAMYRCASSRTGNSYNEQFFGPGTRLTVL.